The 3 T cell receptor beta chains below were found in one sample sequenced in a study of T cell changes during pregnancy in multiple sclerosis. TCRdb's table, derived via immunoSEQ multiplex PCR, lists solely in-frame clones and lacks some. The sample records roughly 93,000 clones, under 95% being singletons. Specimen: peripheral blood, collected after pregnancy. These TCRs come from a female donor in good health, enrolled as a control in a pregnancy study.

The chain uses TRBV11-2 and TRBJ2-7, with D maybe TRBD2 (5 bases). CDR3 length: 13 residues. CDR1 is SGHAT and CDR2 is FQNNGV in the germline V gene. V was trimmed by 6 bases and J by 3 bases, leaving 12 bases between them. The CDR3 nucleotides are TGTGCCAGCAGTCCTGTAGCGCACTACGAGCAGTACTTC. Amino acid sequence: CASSPVAHYEQYF.

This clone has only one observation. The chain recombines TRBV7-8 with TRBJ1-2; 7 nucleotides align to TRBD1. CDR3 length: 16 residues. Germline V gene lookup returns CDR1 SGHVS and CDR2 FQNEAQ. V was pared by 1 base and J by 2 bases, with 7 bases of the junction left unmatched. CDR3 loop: CASSLGRGRGNYGYTF. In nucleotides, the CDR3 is TGTGCCAGCAGCTTAGGAAGGGGGCGAGGGAACTATGGCTACACCTTC.

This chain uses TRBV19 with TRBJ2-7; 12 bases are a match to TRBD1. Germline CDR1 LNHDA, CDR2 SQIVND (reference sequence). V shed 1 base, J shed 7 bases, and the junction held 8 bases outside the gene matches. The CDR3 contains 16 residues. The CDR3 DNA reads TGTGCCAGTAGTATAGTAGGGACAGGGGGCCGTGCGGAGCAGTACTTC. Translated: CASSIVGTGGRAEQYF.